Following are 25 T cell receptor beta chains from one sample sequenced in a study of siplizumab effects on memory and regulatory T cells. Sequencing was performed with immunoSEQ multiplex PCR; in TCRdb, only in-frame clones are kept and a portion is missing. The repertoire holds around 100,000 clones, over 90% seen once, with 12% in the top ten. Sequencing was done on a sample of non-Treg CD4+ T cells sorted from blood. The receptors shown here come from a human donor in good health.

The rearrangement joins TRBV5-1 to TRBJ1-5; 8 bases agree with TRBD1. The germline CDR1 and CDR2 sequences are SGHRS and YFSETQ. With 4 bases clipped from V and 2 bases from J, the junction kept 14 bases outside the gene matches. This CDR3 contains 18 residues. The chain's CDR3 is CASSKKRDRPRGNQPQHF. CDR3 sequence (DNA): TGCGCCAGCAGCAAAAAACGGGACAGGCCCCGAGGCAATCAGCCCCAGCATTTT.

The rearrangement uses TRBV30 and TRBJ2-3; maybe TRBD1 (5 bases). The CDR3 has 15 amino acids. Trimming took off 1 base at V and 1 base at J, with 12 bases between the two ends. Germline V lookup: CDR1 GTSNPN, CDR2 SVGIG (reference sequence). The CDR3 is CAWSAEGVGTDTQYF. Written as DNA, the CDR3 is TGTGCCTGGAGTGCCGAAGGGGTGGGCACAGATACGCAGTATTTT.

The chain's CDR3 is CACDRGLNQPQHF. CDR3 sequence (DNA): TGTGCCTGCGACAGGGGTCTTAATCAGCCCCAGCATTTT. V gene TRBV30 combines with J gene TRBJ1-5, with 8 bases that match TRBD1. Germline V gene sequence: CDR1 GTSNPN, CDR2 SVGIG (reference sequence). This CDR3 spans 13 amino acids. With V trimmed by 6 bases and J by 4 bases, 5 bases remained unmatched.

CDR3 protein: CASSLGGVRTDTQYF. In DNA form, the CDR3 reads TGCGCCAGCAGCTTGGGAGGAGTACGCACAGATACGCAGTATTTT. The chain recombines TRBV5-1 with TRBJ2-3; D is unclear. The length of the CDR3 is 15 residues. The germline gives CDR1 SGHRS, CDR2 YFSETQ. Trimming removed 0 bases at V and 1 base at J, with 9 bases between.

This chain uses TRBV7-6 with TRBJ1-1; D is possibly TRBD1 (6 bases). The CDR3 runs to 15 residues. V was clipped by 5 bases and J by 1 base, with 14 bases between them. In germline, CDR1 is SGHVS, CDR2 FNYEAQ. As DNA, the CDR3 is TGTGCCAGCAGCATAGGGGGGGCGGGGAACACTGAAGCTTTCTTT. Translating gives CASSIGGAGNTEAFF.

This chain joins TRBV7-9 and TRBJ2-1; 8 bases are shared with TRBD2. The CDR3 has 15 residues. CDR1 SEHNR and CDR2 FQNEAQ come from the germline V gene (reference sequence). The junction had 3 bases not matched to a gene; V was cut back by 5 bases and J by 0 bases. CDR3: CASSKSGSSYNEQFF. The CDR3 DNA is TGTGCCAGCAGCAAAAGCGGGAGCTCCTACAATGAGCAGTTCTTC.

This clone was counted a single time. This chain uses TRBV5-1 with TRBJ2-2, with 10 positions matching TRBD2. The CDR3 runs to 15 residues. The trim removed 4 bases at V and 7 bases at J, leaving 7 bases unmatched. Germline loops: CDR1 SGHRS, CDR2 YFSETQ. CDR3 loop: CASSGTSGINGELFF. DNA of the CDR3: TGCGCCAGCAGCGGAACTAGCGGGATTAACGGGGAGCTGTTTTTT.

The chain employs TRBV2 and TRBJ1-5; the D is unclear. Germline assignment: CDR1 SNHLY and CDR2 FYNNEI. CDR3 size: 13 residues. Trimming removed 6 bases at V and 7 bases at J, with 13 bases between. CDR3 coding DNA: TGTGCCAGCAGAGTACAAGGGCAGCAGCCCCAGCATTTT. Translation gives CASRVQGQQPQHF. The full variable domain, with the rest looked up from reference TRBV2 and TRBJ1-5, is EPEVTQTPSHQVTQMGQEVILRCVPISNHLYFYWYRQILGQKVEFLVSFYNNEISEKSEIFDDQFSVERPDGSNFTLKIRSTKLEDSAMYFCASRVQGQQPQHFGDGTRLSIL.

This chain's CDR3 is CAISEQVKEQYF. The DNA of the CDR3 is TGTGCCATCAGTGAACAGGTGAAGGAGCAGTACTTC. V usage is TRBV10-3 and J usage is TRBJ2-7; D might be TRBD1 (5 bases). Trimming left V 3 bases short and J 7 bases short, with 10 bases between. Germline V gene lookup returns CDR1 ENHRY and CDR2 SYGVKD. The CDR3 extends over 12 amino acids.

The gene calls are TRBV9 and TRBJ1-1; D uncertain. The CDR3 contains 14 residues. The germline V and J ends were trimmed by 4 bases and 1 base, with 11 bases remaining between them. CDR1 is SGDLS and CDR2 is YYNGEE in the germline V gene. The CDR3 region is CASSPLPENTEAFF. The CDR3 DNA follows: TGTGCCAGCAGCCCCTTGCCAGAGAACACTGAAGCTTTCTTT.

The chain links TRBV25-1 to TRBJ1-6; possible D gene TRBD1, 5 bases. In germline, CDR1 is MGHDK, CDR2 SYGVNS. The V end was cut by 5 bases, the J end by 7 bases, with 12 bases between. The CDR3 is made up of 14 amino acids. CDR3 sequence reads: CASSPNRRNSPLHF. CDR3 nucleotide sequence: TGTGCCAGCAGTCCGAACAGGCGGAATTCACCCCTCCACTTT.

This clone has only one observation. This chain uses TRBV9 with TRBJ1-3; possible D gene TRBD1, 5 bases. V was trimmed by 4 bases and J by 0 bases, leaving 11 bases between them. The CDR3 spans 15 residues. The germline gives CDR1 SGDLS, CDR2 YYNGEE. CDR3 amino acids: CASSSGLGSGNTIYF. DNA for the CDR3: TGTGCCAGCAGCTCGGGACTGGGCTCTGGAAACACCATATATTTT.

This sequence joins TRBV4-1 and TRBJ2-7; D might be TRBD2 (6 bases). The germline V gene has CDR1 MGHRA and CDR2 YSYEKL. V dropped 4 bases and J dropped 3 bases, with 10 bases sitting between them. This CDR3 is 13 amino acids long. The CDR3 protein is CASSRDSYYEQYF. The CDR3, as DNA: TGCGCCAGCAGCCGGGACTCTTACTACGAGCAGTACTTC.

With respect to this clone: Other nucleotide sequences in the sample specify the same CDR3. The gene calls are TRBV9 and TRBJ1-3; D may be TRBD1 (5 bases). CDR1 SGDLS and CDR2 YYNGEE come from the germline V gene. V was clipped by 1 base and J by 0 bases, with 8 bases between them. The CDR3 runs 15 residues. As DNA, the CDR3 is TGTGCCAGCAGCGTATCTGGGGGCTCTGGAAACACCATATATTTT. Translating it yields CASSVSGGSGNTIYF.

In this sample, this clone turned up a few times. The chain joins TRBV4-1 to TRBJ2-7; 7 bases fit TRBD1. V dropped 4 bases and J dropped 4; count of bases not matched to a gene: 4. This CDR3 has 13 residues. CDR1 and CDR2 from the germline V gene are MGHRA and YSYEKL. The CDR3: CASSRQGEYEQYF. The CDR3 DNA sequence: TGCGCCAGCAGCCGACAGGGCGAATACGAGCAGTACTTC.

V and J are TRBV4-1 and TRBJ2-7, with no clear D. The germline V and J ends were trimmed by 4 bases and 2 bases, with 9 bases remaining between them. The CDR3 totals 13 residues. Germline V gene data show CDR1 as MGHRA and CDR2 as YSYEKL. In DNA form, the CDR3 reads TGCGCCAGCAGCCGGCAGGCCCCCTACGAGCAGTACTTC. This translates into CASSRQAPYEQYF.

This chain links TRBV5-1 with TRBJ1-4; TRBD1 matches 9 bases. This CDR3 comprises 15 residues. Per the germline V gene, CDR1 is SGHRS and CDR2 is YFSETQ. The junction had 7 bases not matched to a gene; V was cut back by 4 bases and J by 6 bases. As DNA, the CDR3 is TGCGCCAGCAGCCCTGGAGGACAGGGGTATGAAAAACTGTTTTTT. This codes for CASSPGGQGYEKLFF.

The chain carries TRBV7-2 and TRBJ2-7, with D perhaps being TRBD1 or TRBD2 (5 bases each). This CDR3 has 14 amino acids. Germline V gives CDR1 SGHTA, CDR2 FQGNSA. The V gene lost 6 bases and the J gene lost 6 bases, with 18 bases spanning the gap. CDR3 nucleotide sequence: TGTGCCAGCAGTTTGTCCCGGGACCTCCGCGAGCAGTACTTC. This sequence encodes CASSLSRDLREQYF.

The chain combines TRBV7-9 with TRBJ1-2; no reliable D call. V lost 4 bases to trimming and J lost 3 bases, with 15 bases between them. The CDR3 sequence is 15 residues long. Germline loops: CDR1 SEHNR, CDR2 FQNEAQ (reference sequence). As DNA, the CDR3 is TGTGCCAGCAGCTCCTCGAGCGGGATAGACTATGGCTACACCTTC. Translating it yields CASSSSSGIDYGYTF.

J is TRBJ2-1 and V is TRBV5-1; D is unresolved. V dropped 4 bases and J dropped 8 bases, with 19 bases sitting between them. Per the germline V gene, CDR1 is SGHRS and CDR2 is YFSETQ. The CDR3 is 15 residues long. The CDR3 DNA reads as TGCGCCAGCAGCCTGGATTATGGCAGGTTCGATGAGCAGTTCTTC. It is translated as CASSLDYGRFDEQFF. Full variable domain (rest looked up from reference TRBV5-1 and TRBJ2-1): KAGVTQTPRYLIKTRGQQVTLSCSPISGHRSVSWYQQTPGQGLQFLFEYFSETQRNKGNFPGRFSGRQFSNSRSEMNVSTLELGDSALYLCASSLDYGRFDEQFFGPGTRLTVL.

The V gene is TRBV7-2, the J gene TRBJ1-3, with D possibly matching TRBD1 (6 bases). This CDR3 is 13 amino acids long. Germline V gene data show CDR1 as SGHTA and CDR2 as FQGNSA. V lost 2 bases and J lost 6, with 8 bases in between. CDR3 nucleotides: TGTGCCAGCAGCTTACGGGGACAAAACACCATATATTTT. It codes for CASSLRGQNTIYF.

The V gene is TRBV18, the J gene TRBJ2-2; the D gene is possibly TRBD1 (5 bases). Germline-derived CDR1 and CDR2 are KGHSH and LQKENI. V was cut by 4 bases and J by 0 bases, with 15 bases left in between. This CDR3 spans 17 amino acids. In nucleotides, the CDR3 is TGTGCCAGCTCACGCACTCAGGGTCTCGCGAACACCGGGGAGCTGTTTTTT. Protein product: CASSRTQGLANTGELFF.

In this sample, this clone turned up once. V usage is TRBV28 and J usage is TRBJ2-7, with 16 bases identical to TRBD2. The trim removed 1 base at V and 4 bases at J, leaving 7 bases unmatched. There are 18 residues in the CDR3. Germline V gives CDR1 MDHEN, CDR2 SYDVKM. CDR3 nucleotide sequence: TGTGCCAGCAGTTTATCCGGGACTAGCGGGAGGGCCTGGTACGAGCAGTACTTC. Encoded protein: CASSLSGTSGRAWYEQYF.

The chain uses TRBV5-1 and TRBJ2-7, with 8 nucleotides matching TRBD1. Trimming removed 4 bases from V and 6 bases from J; junction bases left unmatched: 21. There are 18 residues in the CDR3. Germline V CDR1 and CDR2: SGHRS, YFSETQ. CDR3 amino acids: CASSARPSGGAELSEQYF. The CDR3 bases are TGCGCCAGCAGCGCGCGCCCATCAGGGGGCGCGGAATTGTCCGAGCAGTACTTC.

The gene calls are TRBV6-5 and TRBJ2-4; TRBD1 agrees at 9 bases. V dropped 0 bases and J dropped 4; count of bases not matched to a gene: 4. The CDR3 extends over 16 amino acids. Looked up from germline, CDR1 is MNHEY and CDR2 is SVGAGI. The CDR3 here is CASSYSSGTGKNIQYF. The CDR3 nucleotides are TGTGCCAGCAGTTACTCCTCAGGGACAGGGAAAAACATTCAGTACTTC.